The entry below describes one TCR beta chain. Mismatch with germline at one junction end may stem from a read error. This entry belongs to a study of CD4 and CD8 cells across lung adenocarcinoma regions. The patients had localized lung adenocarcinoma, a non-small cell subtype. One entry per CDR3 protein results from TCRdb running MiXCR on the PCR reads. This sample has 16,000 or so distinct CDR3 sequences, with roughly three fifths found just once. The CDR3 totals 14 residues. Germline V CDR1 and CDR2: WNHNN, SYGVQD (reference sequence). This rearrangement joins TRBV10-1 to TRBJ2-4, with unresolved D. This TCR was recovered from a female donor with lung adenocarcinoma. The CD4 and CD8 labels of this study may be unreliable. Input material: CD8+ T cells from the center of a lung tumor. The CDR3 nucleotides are TGCGCCAGCACTGGCCATCGAGCCACAGATACTCAGTACTTT. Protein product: CASTGHRATDTQYF.